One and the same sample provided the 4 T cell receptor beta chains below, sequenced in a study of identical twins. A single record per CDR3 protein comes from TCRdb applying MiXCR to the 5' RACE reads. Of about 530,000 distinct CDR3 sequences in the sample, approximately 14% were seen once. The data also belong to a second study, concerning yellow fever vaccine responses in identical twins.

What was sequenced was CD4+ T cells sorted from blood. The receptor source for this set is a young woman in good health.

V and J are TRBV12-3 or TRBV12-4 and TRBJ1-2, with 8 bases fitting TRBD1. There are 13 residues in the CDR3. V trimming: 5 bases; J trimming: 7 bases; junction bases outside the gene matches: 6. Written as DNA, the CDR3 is TGTGCCAGCAGTCCGGACAGGGCTAGTGGCTACACCTTC. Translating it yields CASSPDRASGYTF.

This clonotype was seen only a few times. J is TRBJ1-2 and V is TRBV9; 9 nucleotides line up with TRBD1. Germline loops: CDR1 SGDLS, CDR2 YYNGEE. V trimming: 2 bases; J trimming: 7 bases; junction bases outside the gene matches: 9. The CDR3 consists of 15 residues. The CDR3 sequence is CASSVAGGQGTGYTF. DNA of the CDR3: TGTGCCAGCAGCGTCGCAGGGGGACAGGGCACTGGCTACACCTTC.

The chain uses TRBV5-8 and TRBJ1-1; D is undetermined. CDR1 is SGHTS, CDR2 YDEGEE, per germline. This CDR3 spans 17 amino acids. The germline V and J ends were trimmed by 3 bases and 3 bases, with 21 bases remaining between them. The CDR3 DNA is TGTGCCAGCAGCTCGGCGGGGTATCCTAACTTCCACACTGAAGCTTTCTTT. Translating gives CASSSAGYPNFHTEAFF.

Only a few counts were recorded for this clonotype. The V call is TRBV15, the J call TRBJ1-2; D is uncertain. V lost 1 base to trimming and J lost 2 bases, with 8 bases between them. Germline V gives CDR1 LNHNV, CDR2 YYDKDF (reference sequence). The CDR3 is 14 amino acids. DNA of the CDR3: TGTGCCACCAGCAGAGTCGAGGCCAACTATGGCTACACCTTC. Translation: CATSRVEANYGYTF.